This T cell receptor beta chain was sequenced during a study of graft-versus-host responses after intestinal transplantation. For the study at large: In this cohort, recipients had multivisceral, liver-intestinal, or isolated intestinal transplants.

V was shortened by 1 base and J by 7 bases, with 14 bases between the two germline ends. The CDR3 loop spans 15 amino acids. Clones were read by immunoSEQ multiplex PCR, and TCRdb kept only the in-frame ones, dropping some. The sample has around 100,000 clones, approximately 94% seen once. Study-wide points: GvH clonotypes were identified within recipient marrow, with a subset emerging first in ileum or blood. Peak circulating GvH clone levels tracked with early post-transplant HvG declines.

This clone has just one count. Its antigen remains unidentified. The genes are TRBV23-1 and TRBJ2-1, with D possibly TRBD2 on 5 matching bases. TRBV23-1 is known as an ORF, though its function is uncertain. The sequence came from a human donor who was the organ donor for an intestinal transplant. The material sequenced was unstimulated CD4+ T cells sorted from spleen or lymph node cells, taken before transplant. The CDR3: CASSQLMAPGNEQFF. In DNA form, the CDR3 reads TGCGCCAGCAGTCAATTGATGGCTCCGGGGAATGAGCAGTTCTTC.